This T cell receptor beta chain was recovered during a study of cytomegalovirus exposure and HLA in healthy donors. This CDR3 comprises 15 residues. Germline-derived CDR1 and CDR2 are MNHEY and SVGAGI. V lost 8 bases, J lost 3 bases, and 11 bases stayed unmatched. The PCR was carried out with 60 Vbeta primers and 13 Jbeta primers. Here immunoSEQ multiplex PCR was the method, and the copy in TCRdb shows in-frame clones only, minus some. Among about 200,000 clones listed, roughly 86% were seen once. The study's findings and limits: Evidence from a later analysis indicated that most CMV-associated TCR beta chains looked HLA-restricted. The availability of immune exposure information extended only to CMV serostatus.

This clone was recorded only once. The target antigen is unknown. The specimen sequenced was PBMCs. The chain links TRBV6-5 to TRBJ1-1; 8 bases map to TRBD1. This receptor was taken from a man aged 35-49 years in good health and CMV-seropositive. This CDR3 reads CASQTEKTGDTEAFF. Here the CDR3 DNA reads TGTGCCAGCCAAACCGAAAAGACAGGGGACACTGAAGCTTTCTTT.